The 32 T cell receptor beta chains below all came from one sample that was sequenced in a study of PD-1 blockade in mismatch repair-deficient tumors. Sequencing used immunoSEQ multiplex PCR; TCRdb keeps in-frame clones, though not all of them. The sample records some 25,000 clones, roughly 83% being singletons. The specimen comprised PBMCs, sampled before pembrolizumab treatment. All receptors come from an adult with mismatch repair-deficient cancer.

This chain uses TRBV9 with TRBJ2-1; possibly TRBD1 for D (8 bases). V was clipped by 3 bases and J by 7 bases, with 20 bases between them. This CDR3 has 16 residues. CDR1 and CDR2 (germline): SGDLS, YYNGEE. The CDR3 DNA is TGTGCCAGCAGCGCCCGGACAGGGACTATCGAAAATGAGCAGTTCTTC. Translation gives CASSARTGTIENEQFF.

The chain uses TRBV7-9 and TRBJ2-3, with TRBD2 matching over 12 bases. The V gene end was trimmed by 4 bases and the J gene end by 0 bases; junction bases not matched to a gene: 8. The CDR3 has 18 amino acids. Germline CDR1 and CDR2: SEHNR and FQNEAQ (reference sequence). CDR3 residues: CASSWLAGGPLSTDTQYF. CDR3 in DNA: TGTGCCAGCAGCTGGCTAGCGGGAGGGCCCCTAAGCACAGATACGCAGTATTTT.

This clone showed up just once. CDR3 residues: CASSTLGARETQYF. In nucleotides, the CDR3 is TGTGCCAGTAGTACTTTGGGGGCGAGAGAGACCCAGTACTTC. The chain combines TRBV19 with TRBJ2-5; possible D gene TRBD1, 6 bases. There are 14 residues in the CDR3. Germline lookup yields CDR1 LNHDA and CDR2 SQIVND (reference sequence). The germline V and J ends were trimmed by 4 bases and 4 bases, with 13 bases remaining between them.

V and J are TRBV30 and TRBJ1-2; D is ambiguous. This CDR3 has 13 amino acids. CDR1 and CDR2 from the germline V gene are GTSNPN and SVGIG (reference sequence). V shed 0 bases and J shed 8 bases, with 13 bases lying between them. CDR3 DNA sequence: TGTGCCTGGAGTGTACAACAAGAGGCGGGCTACACCTTC. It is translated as CAWSVQQEAGYTF.

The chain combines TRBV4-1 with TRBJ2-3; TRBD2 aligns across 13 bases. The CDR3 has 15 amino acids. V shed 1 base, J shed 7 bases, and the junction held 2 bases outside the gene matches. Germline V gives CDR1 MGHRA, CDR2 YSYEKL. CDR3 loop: CASSQVGLAGYTQYF. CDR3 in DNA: TGCGCCAGCAGCCAAGTGGGACTAGCGGGGTATACGCAGTATTTT.

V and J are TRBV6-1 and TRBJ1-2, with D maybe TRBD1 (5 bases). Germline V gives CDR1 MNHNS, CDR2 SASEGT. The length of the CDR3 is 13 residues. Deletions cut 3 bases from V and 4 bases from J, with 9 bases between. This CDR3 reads CASSERGPYGYTF. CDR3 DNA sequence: TGTGCCAGCAGTGAGCGGGGCCCCTATGGCTACACCTTC.

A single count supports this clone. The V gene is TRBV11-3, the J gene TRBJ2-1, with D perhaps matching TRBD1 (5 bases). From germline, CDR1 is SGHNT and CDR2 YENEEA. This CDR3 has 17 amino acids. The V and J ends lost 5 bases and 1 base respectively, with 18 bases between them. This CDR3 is CASSPSPPTVSYNEQFF. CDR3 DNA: TGTGCCAGCAGCCCGTCTCCTCCGACAGTATCCTACAATGAGCAGTTCTTC.

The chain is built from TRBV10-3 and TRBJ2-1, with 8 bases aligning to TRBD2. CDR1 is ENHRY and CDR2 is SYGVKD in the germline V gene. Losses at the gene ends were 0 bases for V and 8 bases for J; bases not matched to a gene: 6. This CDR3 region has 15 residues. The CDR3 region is CAISESKSAGDEQFF. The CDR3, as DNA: TGTGCCATCAGTGAGTCGAAGTCAGCGGGGGATGAGCAGTTCTTC.

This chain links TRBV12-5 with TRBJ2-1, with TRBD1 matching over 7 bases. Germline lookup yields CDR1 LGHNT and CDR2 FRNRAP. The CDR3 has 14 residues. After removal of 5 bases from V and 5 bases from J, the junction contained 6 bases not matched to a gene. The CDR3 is CASGPGTDNNEQFF. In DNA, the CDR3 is TGTGCTAGTGGTCCCGGGACAGACAACAATGAGCAGTTCTTC.

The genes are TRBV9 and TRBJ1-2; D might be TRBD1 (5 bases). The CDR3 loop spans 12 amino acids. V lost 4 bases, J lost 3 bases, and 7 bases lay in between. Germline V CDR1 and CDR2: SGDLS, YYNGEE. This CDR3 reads CASSRGYYGYTF. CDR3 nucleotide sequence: TGTGCCAGCAGCAGGGGATACTATGGCTACACCTTC. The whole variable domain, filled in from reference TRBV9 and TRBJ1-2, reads DSGVTQTPKHLITATGQRVTLRCSPRSGDLSVYWYQQSLDQGLQFLIQYYNGEERAKGNILERFSAQQFPDLHSELNLSSLELGDSALYFCASSRGYYGYTFGSGTRLTVV.

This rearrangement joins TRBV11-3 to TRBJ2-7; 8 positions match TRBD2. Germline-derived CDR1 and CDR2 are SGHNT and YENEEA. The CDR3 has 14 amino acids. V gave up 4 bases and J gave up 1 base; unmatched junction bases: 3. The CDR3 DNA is TGTGCCAGCAGCTATAGCGGGACGTCCTACGAGCAGTACTTC. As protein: CASSYSGTSYEQYF.

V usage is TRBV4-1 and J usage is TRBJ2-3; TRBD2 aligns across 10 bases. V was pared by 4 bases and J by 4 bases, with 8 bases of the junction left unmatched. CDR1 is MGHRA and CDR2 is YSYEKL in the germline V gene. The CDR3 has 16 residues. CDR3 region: CASSLPPSGSPDTQYF. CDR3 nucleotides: TGCGCCAGCAGCCTTCCGCCTAGCGGGAGTCCAGATACGCAGTATTTT.

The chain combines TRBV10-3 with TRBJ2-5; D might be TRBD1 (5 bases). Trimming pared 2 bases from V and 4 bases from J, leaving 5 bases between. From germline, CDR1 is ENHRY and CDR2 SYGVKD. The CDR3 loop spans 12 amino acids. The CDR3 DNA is TGTGCCATCAGTGAGAGGGGAGAGACCCAGTACTTC. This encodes CAISERGETQYF.

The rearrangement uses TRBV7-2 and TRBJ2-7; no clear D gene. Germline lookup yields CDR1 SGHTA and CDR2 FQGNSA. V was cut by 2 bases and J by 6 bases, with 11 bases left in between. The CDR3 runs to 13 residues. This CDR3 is CASSLHNPSEQYF. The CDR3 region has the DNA TGTGCCAGCAGCTTACACAACCCCAGCGAGCAGTACTTC.

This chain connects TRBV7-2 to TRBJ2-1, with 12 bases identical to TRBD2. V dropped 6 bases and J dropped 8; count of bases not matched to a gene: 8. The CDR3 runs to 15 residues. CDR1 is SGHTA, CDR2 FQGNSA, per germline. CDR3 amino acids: CASRPRLAGDDEQFF. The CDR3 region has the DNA TGTGCCAGCAGGCCGCGACTAGCGGGAGATGATGAGCAGTTCTTC.

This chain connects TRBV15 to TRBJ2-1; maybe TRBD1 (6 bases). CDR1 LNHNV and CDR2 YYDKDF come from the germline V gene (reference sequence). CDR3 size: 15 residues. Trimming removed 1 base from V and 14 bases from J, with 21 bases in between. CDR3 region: CATSRGGSGQPNEFF. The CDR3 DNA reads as TGTGCCACCAGCAGAGGAGGCAGCGGACAGCCTAATGAGTTCTTC. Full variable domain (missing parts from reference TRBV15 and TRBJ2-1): DAMVIQNPRYQVTQFGKPVTLSCSQTLNHNVMYWYQQKSSQAPKLLFHYYDKDFNNEADTPDNFQSRRPNTSFCFLDIRSPGLGDTAMYLCATSRGGSGQPNEFFGPGTRLTVL.

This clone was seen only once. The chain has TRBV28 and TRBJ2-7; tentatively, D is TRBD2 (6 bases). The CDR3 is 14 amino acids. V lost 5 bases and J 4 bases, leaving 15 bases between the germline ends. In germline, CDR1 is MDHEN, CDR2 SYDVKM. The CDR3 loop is CASSVGGPPYEQYF. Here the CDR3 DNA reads TGTGCCAGCAGTGTGGGGGGACCCCCTTACGAGCAGTACTTC.

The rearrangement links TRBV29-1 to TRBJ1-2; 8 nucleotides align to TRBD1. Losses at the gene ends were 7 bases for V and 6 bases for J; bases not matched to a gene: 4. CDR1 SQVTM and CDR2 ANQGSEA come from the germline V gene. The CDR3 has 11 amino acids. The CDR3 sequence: CSAGQGDGYTF. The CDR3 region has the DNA TGCAGCGCCGGACAGGGAGATGGCTACACCTTC.

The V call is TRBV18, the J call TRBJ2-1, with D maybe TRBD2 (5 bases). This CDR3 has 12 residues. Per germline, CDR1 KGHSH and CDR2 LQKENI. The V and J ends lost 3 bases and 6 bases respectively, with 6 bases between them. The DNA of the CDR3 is TGTGCCAGCTCACCGGGGAGCAATGAGCAGTTCTTC. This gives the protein CASSPGSNEQFF.

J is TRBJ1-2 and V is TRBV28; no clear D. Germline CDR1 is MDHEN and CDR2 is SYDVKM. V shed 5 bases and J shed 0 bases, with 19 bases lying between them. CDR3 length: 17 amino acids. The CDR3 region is CASSPTLKGGTNYGYTF. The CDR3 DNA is TGTGCCAGCAGTCCGACGTTGAAGGGAGGGACTAACTATGGCTACACCTTC.

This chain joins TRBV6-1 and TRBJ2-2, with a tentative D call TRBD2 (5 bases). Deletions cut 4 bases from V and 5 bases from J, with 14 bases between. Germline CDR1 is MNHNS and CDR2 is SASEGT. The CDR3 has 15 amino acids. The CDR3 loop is CASSATELDTGELFF. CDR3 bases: TGTGCCAGCAGTGCAACAGAACTAGATACCGGGGAGCTGTTTTTT.

Here the CDR3 DNA reads TGTGCCAGCAGCCCTCCCCGGGACAGGGGATCCACAGATACGCAGTATTTT. This codes for CASSPPRDRGSTDTQYF. The chain has TRBV13 and TRBJ2-3; 10 nucleotides line up with TRBD1. V gave up 5 bases and J gave up 2 bases; unmatched junction bases: 10. Germline CDR1 PRHDT, CDR2 FYEKMQ (reference sequence). The CDR3 totals 17 residues.

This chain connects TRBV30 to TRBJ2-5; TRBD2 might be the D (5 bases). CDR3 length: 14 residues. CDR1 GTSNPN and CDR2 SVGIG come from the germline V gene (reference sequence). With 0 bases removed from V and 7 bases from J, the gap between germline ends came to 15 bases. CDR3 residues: CAWSVLGLRVTQYF. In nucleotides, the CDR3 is TGTGCCTGGAGTGTACTAGGGCTCCGGGTGACCCAGTACTTC.

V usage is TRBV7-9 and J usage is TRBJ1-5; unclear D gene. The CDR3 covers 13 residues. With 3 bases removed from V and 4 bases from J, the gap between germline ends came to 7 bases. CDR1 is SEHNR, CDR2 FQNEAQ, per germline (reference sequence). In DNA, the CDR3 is TGTGCCAGCAGCTTGCAGGAAAATCAGCCCCAGCATTTT. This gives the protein CASSLQENQPQHF.

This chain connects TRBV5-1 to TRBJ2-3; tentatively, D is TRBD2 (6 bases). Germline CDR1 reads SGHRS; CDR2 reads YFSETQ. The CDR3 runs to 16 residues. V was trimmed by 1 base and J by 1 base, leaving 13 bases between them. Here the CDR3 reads CASSLTGSLGTDTQYF. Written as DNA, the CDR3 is TGCGCCAGCAGCTTGACCGGGAGCCTTGGCACAGATACGCAGTATTTT.

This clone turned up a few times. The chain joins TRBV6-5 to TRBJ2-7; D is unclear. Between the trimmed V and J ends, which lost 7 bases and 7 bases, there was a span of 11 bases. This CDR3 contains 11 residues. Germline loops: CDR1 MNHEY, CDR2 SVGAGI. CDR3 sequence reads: CASTGVGEQYF. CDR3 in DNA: TGTGCCAGCACGGGTGTCGGGGAGCAGTACTTC.

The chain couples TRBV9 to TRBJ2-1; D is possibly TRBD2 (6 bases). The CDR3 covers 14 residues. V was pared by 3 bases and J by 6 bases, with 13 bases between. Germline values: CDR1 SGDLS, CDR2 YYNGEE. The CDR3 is CASSGSAGTNEQFF. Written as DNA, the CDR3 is TGTGCCAGCAGCGGGTCAGCGGGTACCAATGAGCAGTTCTTC.

CDR3 residues: CASSLRLTGGGQETQYF. Here the CDR3 DNA reads TGTGCCAGCAGCTTGAGGTTAACAGGGGGCGGGCAAGAGACCCAGTACTTC. The chain employs TRBV5-4 and TRBJ2-5; 9 bases align to TRBD1. CDR1 and CDR2 from the germline V gene are SGHNT and YYREEE (reference sequence). The CDR3 has 17 amino acids. Trimming cost V 1 base and J 2 bases; bases outside gene matches: 9.

The chain's CDR3 is CASSPRDRVETQYF. For the CDR3, the DNA is TGTGCCAGCAGTCCGCGGGACAGGGTAGAGACCCAGTACTTC. The genes are TRBV28 and TRBJ2-5; 9 bases agree with TRBD1. The V segment lost 5 bases and the J segment 4 bases; nucleotides outside the gene matches: 5. The CDR3 is 14 residues long. Germline-derived CDR1 and CDR2 are MDHEN and SYDVKM. The full variable domain, rest sourced from reference TRBV28 and TRBJ2-5, is DVKVTQSSRYLVKRTGEKVFLECVQDMDHENMFWYRQDPGLGLRLIYFSYDVKMKEKGDIPEGYSVSREKKERFSLILESASTNQTSMYLCASSPRDRVETQYFGPGTRLLVL.

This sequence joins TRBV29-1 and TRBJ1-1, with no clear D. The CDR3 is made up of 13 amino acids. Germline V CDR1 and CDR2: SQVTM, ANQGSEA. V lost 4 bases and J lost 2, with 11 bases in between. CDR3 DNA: TGCAGCGTTGCCTGGCGGGGAAACACTGAAGCTTTCTTT. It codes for CSVAWRGNTEAFF.

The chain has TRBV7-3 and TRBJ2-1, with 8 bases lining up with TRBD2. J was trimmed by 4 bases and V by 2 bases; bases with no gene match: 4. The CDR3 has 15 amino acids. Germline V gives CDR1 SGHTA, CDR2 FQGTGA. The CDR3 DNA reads TGTGCCAGCAGCTTAGGACTAGCACTTTACAATGAGCAGTTCTTC. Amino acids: CASSLGLALYNEQFF.

The CDR3 sequence is CASSITSGSNEQFF. CDR3 nucleotide sequence: TGTGCCAGTAGTATCACTAGCGGGAGCAATGAGCAGTTCTTC. The chain carries TRBV19 and TRBJ2-1, with 11 bases aligning to TRBD2. V was clipped by 3 bases and J by 6 bases; unmatched bases: 1. The V gene's germline CDR1 is LNHDA and CDR2 SQIVND (reference sequence). The length of the CDR3 is 14 residues.